This T cell receptor (beta chain) originates from a study of T cell responses to AZD1222 COVID-19 vaccine. A note on this clone: Its antigen is currently unknown.

Whether given at about 4 or about 12 weeks, second doses were pooled. Study observations and caveats: Reportedly, close to half of spike-specific TCRs are directed against unmutated variant regions. White British donors predominated, females outnumbered males, and clonal diversity was possibly underestimated.

The V and J ends lost 1 base and 4 bases respectively, with 18 bases between them. Germline V CDR1 and CDR2: SQVTM, ANQGSEA. The CDR3 covers 16 residues. Libraries were prepared by immunoSEQ multiplex PCR; TCRdb keeps only in-frame clonotypes and omits some of them. The sample shows 79,000 or so clones, roughly 87% of them seen only once. Material: peripheral blood, obtained 28 days after the second AZD1222 dose. This chain links TRBV29-1 with TRBJ2-3; D perhaps matches TRBD2 (6 bases). The clonotype comes from an adult who received the AZD1222 COVID-19 vaccine. The CDR3 DNA reads as TGCAGCGTTGAAGTCGGGGGTGGAGGGGCAGCAGATACGCAGTATTTT. Translated, it gives CSVEVGGGGAADTQYF.